Sequencing of this TCR beta chain was carried out in a study of T cell repertoires in cytomegalovirus infection. Study details: As its CMV epitopes, the study selected recently identified HLA-C-restricted and well-studied HLA-B-restricted targets. Matching HLA type and CMV infection were both indicated by public TCR beta signatures.

One entry per CDR3 protein, called by TCRdb with MiXCR from the reads. The sample has roughly 990,000 distinct CDR3 sequences; around 30% are singletons. With 4 bases removed from V and 1 base from J, the gap between germline ends came to 7 bases. The CDR3 contains 13 residues. CDR1 and CDR2 (germline): MNHNS, SASEGT. Study-wide points: The ex vivo response was dominated by HLA-C-restricted CMV-specific TCR beta clonotypes.

As for this clonotype: The antigen remains undetermined.

The receptor was derived from a human donor in good health (CMV status not recorded). Some clones in this sample may be carry-over from other donors' samples. J is TRBJ1-2 and V is TRBV6-1, with no clear D. The sample here was cultured CD8+ T cells from PBMCs, taken from culture after CMV antigen stimulation. CDR3: CASSASNNYGYTF. The CDR3 coding sequence is TGTGCCAGCAGTGCATCGAATAACTATGGCTACACCTTC.